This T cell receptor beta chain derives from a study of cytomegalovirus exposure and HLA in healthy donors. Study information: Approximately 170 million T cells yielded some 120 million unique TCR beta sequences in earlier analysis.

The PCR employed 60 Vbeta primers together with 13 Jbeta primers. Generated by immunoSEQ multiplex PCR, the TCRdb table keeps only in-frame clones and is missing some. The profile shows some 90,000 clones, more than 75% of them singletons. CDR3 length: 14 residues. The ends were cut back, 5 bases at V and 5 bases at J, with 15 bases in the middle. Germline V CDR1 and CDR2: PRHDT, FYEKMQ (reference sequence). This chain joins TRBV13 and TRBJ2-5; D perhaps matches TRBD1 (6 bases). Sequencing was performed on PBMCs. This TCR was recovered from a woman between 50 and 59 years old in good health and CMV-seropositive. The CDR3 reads CASSPGTIEETQYF. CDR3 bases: TGTGCCAGCAGCCCCGGGACAATAGAGGAGACCCAGTACTTC.